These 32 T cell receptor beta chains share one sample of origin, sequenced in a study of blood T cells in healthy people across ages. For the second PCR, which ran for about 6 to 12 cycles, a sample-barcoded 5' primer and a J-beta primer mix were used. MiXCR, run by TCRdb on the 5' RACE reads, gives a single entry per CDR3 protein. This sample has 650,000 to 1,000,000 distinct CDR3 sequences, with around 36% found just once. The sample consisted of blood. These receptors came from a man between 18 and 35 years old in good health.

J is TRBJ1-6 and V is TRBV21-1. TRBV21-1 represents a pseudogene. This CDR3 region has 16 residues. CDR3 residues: CASSTGGSSYNSPLHF. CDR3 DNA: TGTGCCAGCAGCACTGGGGGGAGCTCCTATAATTCACCCCTCCACTTT.

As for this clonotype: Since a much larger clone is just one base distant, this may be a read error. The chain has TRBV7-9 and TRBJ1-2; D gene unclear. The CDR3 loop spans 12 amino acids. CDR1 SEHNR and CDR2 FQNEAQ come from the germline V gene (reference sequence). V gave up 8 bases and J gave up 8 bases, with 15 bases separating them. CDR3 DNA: TGTGCCAGCGGCGAAAAGAGTAGCGGCTACACCTTC. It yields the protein CASGEKSSGYTF.

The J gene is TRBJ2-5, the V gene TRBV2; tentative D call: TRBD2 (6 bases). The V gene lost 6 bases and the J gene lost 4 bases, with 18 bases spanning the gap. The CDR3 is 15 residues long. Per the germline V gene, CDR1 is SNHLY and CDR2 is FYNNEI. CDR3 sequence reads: CASRYQRGLGETQYF. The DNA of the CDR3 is TGTGCCAGCAGATACCAACGGGGACTGGGAGAGACCCAGTACTTC.

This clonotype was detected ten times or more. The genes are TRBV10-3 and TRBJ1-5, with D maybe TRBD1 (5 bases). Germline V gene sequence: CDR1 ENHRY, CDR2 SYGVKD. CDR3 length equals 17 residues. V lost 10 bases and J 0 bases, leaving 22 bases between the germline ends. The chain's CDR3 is CATSSGLRDYSNQPQHF. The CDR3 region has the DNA TGTGCCACCTCGAGCGGTTTAAGGGACTATAGCAATCAGCCCCAGCATTTT.

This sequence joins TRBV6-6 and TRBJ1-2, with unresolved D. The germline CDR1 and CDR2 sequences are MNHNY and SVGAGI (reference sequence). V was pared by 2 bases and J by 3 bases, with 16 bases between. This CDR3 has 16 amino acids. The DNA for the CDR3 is TGTGCCAGCAGTTACGCGGTGCGGTACCAGGACTATGGCTACACCTTC. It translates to CASSYAVRYQDYGYTF.

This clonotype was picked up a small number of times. CDR3 protein: CASRAGGNVGYTF. Here the CDR3 DNA reads TGTGCCAGCAGGGCGGGGGGAAACGTTGGCTACACCTTC. The chain uses TRBV7-2 and TRBJ1-2, with D maybe TRBD1 (5 bases). The V end was cut by 6 bases, the J end by 7 bases, with 15 bases between. The CDR3 has 13 residues. The germline CDR1 and CDR2 sequences are SGHTA and FQGNSA.

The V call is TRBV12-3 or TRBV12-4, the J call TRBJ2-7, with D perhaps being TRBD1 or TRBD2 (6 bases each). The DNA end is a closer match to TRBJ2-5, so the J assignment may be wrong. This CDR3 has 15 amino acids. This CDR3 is CASSLGGPASETQYF. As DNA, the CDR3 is TGTGCCAGCAGTCTAGGGGGGCCCGCCAGCGAGACCCAGTACTTC.

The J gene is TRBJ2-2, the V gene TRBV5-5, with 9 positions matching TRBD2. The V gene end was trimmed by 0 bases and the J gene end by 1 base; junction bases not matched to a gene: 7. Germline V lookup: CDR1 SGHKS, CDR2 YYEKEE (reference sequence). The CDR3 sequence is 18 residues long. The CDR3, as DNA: TGTGCCAGCAGCTTGGTGCTAGCGGGGCGGGTGAACACCGGGGAGCTGTTTTTT. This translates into CASSLVLAGRVNTGELFF.

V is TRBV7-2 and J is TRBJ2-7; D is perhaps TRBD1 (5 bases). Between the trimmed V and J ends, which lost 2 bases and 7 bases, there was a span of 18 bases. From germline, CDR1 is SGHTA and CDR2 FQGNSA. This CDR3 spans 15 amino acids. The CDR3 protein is CASSLSTGRHNEQYF. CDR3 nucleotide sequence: TGTGCCAGCAGCTTAAGTACAGGCCGGCACAATGAGCAGTACTTC. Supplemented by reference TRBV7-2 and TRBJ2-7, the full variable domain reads GAGVSQSPSNKVTEKGKDVELRCDPISGHTALYWYRQSLGQGLEFLIYFQGNSAPDKSGLPSDRFSAERTGGSVSTLTIQRTQQEDSAVYLCASSLSTGRHNEQYFGPGTRLTVT.

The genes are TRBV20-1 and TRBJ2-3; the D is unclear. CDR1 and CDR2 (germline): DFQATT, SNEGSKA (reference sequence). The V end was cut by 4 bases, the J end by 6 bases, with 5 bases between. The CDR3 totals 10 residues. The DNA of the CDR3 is TGCAGTGCTAAGGCGGATACGCAGTATTTT. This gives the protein CSAKADTQYF.

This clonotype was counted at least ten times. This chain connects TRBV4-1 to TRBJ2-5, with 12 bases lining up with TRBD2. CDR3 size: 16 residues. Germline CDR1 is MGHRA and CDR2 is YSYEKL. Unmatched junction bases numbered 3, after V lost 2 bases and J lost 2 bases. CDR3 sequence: CASSQLAGGLQETQYF. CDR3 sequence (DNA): TGCGCCAGCAGCCAACTAGCGGGGGGGCTTCAAGAGACCCAGTACTTC.

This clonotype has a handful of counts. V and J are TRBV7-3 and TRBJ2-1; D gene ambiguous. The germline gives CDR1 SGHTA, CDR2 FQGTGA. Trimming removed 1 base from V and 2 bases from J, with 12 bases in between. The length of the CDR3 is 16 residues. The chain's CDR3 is CASSLNVGQAYNEQFF. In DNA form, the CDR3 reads TGTGCCAGCAGCTTAAATGTAGGGCAGGCCTACAATGAGCAGTTCTTC.

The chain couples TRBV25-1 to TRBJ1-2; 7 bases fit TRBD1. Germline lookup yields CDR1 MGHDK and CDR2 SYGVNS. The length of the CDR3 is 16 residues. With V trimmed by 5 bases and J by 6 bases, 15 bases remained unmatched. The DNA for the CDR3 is TGTGCCAGCAGTCCAGGAGGGGGACAGCAAAAAAATGGCTACACCTTC. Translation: CASSPGGGQQKNGYTF.

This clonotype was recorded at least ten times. The CDR3, as DNA: TGTGCCAGCAGCTTAAAACAGGGGAACGAGCAGTACTTC. This translates into CASSLKQGNEQYF. The rearrangement joins TRBV7-6 to TRBJ2-7; 7 bases are shared with TRBD1. The CDR3 spans 13 residues. The germline gives CDR1 SGHVS, CDR2 FNYEAQ. J gave up 5 bases and V 2 bases, and 3 bases lay outside the gene matches.

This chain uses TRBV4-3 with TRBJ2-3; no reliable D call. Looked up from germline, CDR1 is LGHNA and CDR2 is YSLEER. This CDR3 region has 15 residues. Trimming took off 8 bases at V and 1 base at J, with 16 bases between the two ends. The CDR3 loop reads CASGTITEGTDTQYF. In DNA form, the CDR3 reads TGCGCCAGCGGAACCATCACAGAAGGCACAGATACGCAGTATTTT.

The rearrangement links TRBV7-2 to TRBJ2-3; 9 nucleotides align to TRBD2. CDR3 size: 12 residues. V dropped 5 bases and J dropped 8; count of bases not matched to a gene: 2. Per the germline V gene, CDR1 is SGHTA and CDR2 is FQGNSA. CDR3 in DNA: TGTGCCAGCAGCCAGACTAGCGGTACGCAGTATTTT. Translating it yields CASSQTSGTQYF.

CDR3 sequence: CASSLRLAGEVKTQYF. For the CDR3, the DNA is TGTGCCAGCAGCCTAAGACTAGCGGGAGAGGTGAAGACCCAGTACTTC. This chain uses TRBV4-2 with TRBJ2-5, with 12 bases identical to TRBD2. Germline assignment: CDR1 LGHNA and CDR2 YNFKEQ. Trimming took 4 bases from V and 6 from J; bases not matched to a gene: 9. The CDR3 runs 16 residues.

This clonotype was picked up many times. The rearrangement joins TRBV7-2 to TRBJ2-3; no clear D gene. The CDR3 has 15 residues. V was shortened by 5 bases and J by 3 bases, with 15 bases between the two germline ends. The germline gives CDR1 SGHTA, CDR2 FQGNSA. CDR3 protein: CASSVTLGYTDTQYF. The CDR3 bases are TGTGCCAGCAGCGTTACCCTGGGGTATACAGATACGCAGTATTTT.

The chain's CDR3 is CASSLLAGTYREQYF. CDR3 sequence (DNA): TGTGCCAGCAGTTTATTAGCGGGGACCTATAGGGAGCAGTACTTC. The chain has TRBV28 and TRBJ2-4; 8 nucleotides match TRBD2. The V and J ends lost 1 base and 13 bases, in that order; junction bases with no gene match: 12. The CDR3 covers 15 residues. The germline CDR1 and CDR2 sequences are MDHEN and SYDVKM.

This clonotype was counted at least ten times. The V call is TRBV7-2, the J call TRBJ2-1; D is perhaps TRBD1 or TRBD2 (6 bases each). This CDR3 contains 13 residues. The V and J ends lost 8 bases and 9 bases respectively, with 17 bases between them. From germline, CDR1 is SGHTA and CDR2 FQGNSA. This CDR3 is CASSERGAFEQFF. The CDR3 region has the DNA TGTGCCAGCTCCGAGAGGGGGGCCTTTGAGCAGTTCTTC.

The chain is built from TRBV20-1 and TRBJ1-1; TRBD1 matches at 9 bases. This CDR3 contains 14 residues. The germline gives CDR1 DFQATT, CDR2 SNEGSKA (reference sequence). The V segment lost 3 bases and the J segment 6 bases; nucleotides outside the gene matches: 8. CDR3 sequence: CSASHRGQWSEAFF. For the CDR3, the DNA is TGCAGTGCTAGTCACAGGGGGCAATGGTCTGAAGCTTTCTTT.

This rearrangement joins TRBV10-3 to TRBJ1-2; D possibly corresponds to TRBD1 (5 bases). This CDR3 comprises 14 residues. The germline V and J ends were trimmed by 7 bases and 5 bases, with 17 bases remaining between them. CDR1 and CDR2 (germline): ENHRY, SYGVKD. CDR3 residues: CAITPRGEGYGYTF. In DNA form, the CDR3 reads TGTGCCATCACCCCTCGGGGGGAAGGGTATGGCTACACCTTC.

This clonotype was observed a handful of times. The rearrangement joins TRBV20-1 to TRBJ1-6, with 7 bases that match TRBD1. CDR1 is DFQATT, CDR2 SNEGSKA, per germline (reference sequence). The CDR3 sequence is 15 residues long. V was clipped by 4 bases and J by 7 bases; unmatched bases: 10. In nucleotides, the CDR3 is TGCAGTGCTATCACCCGACAGGGCCGGAATTCACCCCTCCACTTT. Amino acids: CSAITRQGRNSPLHF.

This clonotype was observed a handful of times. CDR3: CASSPGLAAFTDTQYF. As DNA, the CDR3 is TGTGCCAGCAGCCCTGGACTAGCGGCCTTCACAGATACGCAGTATTTT. The chain couples TRBV7-2 to TRBJ2-3; TRBD2 matches 10 bases. The CDR3 length is 16 residues. The germline V gene encodes CDR1 SGHTA and CDR2 FQGNSA. V shed 5 bases, J shed 2 bases, and the junction held 7 bases outside the gene matches.

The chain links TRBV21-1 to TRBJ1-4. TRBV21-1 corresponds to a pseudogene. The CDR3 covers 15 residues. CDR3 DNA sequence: TGTGCCAGCAGCAAAACCGGGGAGGTTAATGAAAAACTGTTTTTT. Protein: CASSKTGEVNEKLFF.

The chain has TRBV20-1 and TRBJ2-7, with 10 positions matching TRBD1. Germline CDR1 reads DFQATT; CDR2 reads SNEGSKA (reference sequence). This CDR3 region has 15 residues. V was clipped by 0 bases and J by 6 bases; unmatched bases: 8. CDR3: CSARDRGQGSGEQYF. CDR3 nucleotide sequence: TGCAGTGCTAGAGATCGGGGACAGGGGAGTGGCGAGCAGTACTTC.

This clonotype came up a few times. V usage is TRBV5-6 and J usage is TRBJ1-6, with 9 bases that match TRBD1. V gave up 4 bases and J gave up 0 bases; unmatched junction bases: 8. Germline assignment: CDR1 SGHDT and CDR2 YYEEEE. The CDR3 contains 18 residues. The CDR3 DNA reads TGTGCCAGCAGCCACGGACAGGGGATAACCTCCTATAATTCACCCCTCCACTTT. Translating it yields CASSHGQGITSYNSPLHF.

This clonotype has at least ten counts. CDR3 protein: CSARASGGNTDTQYF. CDR3 DNA: TGCAGTGCTAGAGCCAGCGGGGGAAACACAGATACGCAGTATTTT. The chain recombines TRBV20-1 with TRBJ2-3, with TRBD2 matching 8 bases. The trim removed 1 base at V and 2 bases at J, leaving 5 bases unmatched. CDR3 length: 15 residues. The germline V gene has CDR1 DFQATT and CDR2 SNEGSKA (reference sequence).

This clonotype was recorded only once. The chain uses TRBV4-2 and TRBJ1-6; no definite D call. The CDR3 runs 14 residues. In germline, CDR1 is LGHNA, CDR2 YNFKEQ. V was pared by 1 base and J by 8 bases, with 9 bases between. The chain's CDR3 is CASSQGQSDSPLHF. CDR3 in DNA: TGTGCCAGCAGCCAAGGTCAGTCGGATTCACCCCTCCACTTT.

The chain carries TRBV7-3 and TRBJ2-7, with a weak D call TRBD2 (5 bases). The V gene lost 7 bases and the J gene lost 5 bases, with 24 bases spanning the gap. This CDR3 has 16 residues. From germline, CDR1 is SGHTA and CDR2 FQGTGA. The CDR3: CASILSGMPRPHEQYF. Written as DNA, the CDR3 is TGTGCCAGCATACTCTCCGGGATGCCCAGGCCCCACGAGCAGTACTTC.

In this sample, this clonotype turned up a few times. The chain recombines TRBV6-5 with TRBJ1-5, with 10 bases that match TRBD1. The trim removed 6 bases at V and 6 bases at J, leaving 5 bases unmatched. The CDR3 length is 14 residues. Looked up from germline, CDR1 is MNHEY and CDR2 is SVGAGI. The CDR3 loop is CASRPGTGVQPQHF. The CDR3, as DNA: TGTGCCAGCAGGCCCGGGACAGGGGTTCAGCCCCAGCATTTT.

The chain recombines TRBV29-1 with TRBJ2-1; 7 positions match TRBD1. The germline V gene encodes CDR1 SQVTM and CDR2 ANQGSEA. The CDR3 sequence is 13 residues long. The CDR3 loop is CSVPGTAQETQFF. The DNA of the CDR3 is TGCAGTGTCCCCGGGACAGCCCAAGAGACCCAGTTCTTC.